This TCR beta chain originates from a study of T cells in women clearing cervical HPV infection. The overall study: Case blood was drawn when the lesion was first found; control blood after infection became undetectable. Regarding the study as a whole: TRBV6-7 abundance was lower in cases than controls (roughly 0.11% versus 0.16%).

As concerns this clone: The antigen remains undetermined. One end of the junction does not line up with germline, which may come from a read error. The read ends 3 residues early relative to the CDR3; the germline J gene fills the gap. Within the sample, other DNA sequences also encode this same CDR3.

Average input was approximately 1,100 ng genomic DNA for immunoSEQ TCR beta CDR3 amplification. The repertoire was sequenced with immunoSEQ multiplex PCR; TCRdb's copy has only in-frame clones and lacks some. The sample table sets out over 45,000 clones. Cervical HPV DNA detected by MY09/MY11 PCR, typed by dot-blot. The CDR3 runs 15 residues. Germline CDR1 reads SNHLY; CDR2 reads FYNNEI. The specimen sequenced was blood buffy coat. The chain has TRBV2 and TRBJ1-3; TRBD1 matches 8 bases. The TCR comes from a woman aged 18 to 69 with a cervical HPV16 infection that either progressed to CIN3+ or cleared (not recorded which). CDR3 DNA (partial): TGTGCCAGCAGTCAGGACAGGGAGTTCGGAAACACA. Translation gives CASSQDREFGNT. Given in full, the CDR3 is CASSQDREFGNTIYF.